This TCR beta chain stems from a study of cytomegalovirus exposure and HLA in healthy donors. Study-level results: A later analysis found common viral pathogens apparently linked to several of the most significant clusters. Associated with cytomegalovirus, according to the listing, were 164 TCR beta chains. The classifier, whose performance was assessed in both the original and validation cohorts, reportedly diagnosed cytomegalovirus status with high specificity and sensitivity.

Germline V gene lookup returns CDR1 LNHNV and CDR2 YYDKDF (reference sequence). V dropped 1 base and J dropped 2 bases, with 12 bases sitting between them. This CDR3 has 15 residues. This PCR relied on a set of 60 Vbeta primers and 13 Jbeta primers. The assay was immunoSEQ multiplex PCR, and TCRdb's table has in-frame clones only and misses some. This sample's table has 40,000 to 55,000 clones. As for this clone: The antigen remains undetermined.

The clonotype originates from a male donor in good health and CMV-seropositive. V gene TRBV15 combines with J gene TRBJ2-7, with a possible D match to TRBD2 (6 bases). Material for sequencing was PBMCs. The CDR3 is CATSRGGGPTYEQYF. The CDR3, as DNA: TGTGCCACCAGCAGAGGGGGAGGACCCACCTACGAGCAGTACTTC.